Listed below are T cell receptor beta chains from one sample, sequenced in a study of technical replicates of blood from several donors. Assay: immunoSEQ multiplex PCR; the TCRdb copy retains only in-frame clones and omits some. The table lists around 92,000 clones, 90% to 96% of them singletons. The sequencing sample was made of T cells isolated from PBMCs. These receptors all come from a human donor in good health. CDR3s include the opening cysteine and the closing phenylalanine or tryptophan. D genes are given only for firm matches. Where a row states a size, it is once, few, many or the class of an expanded clone; other rows omit it.

TRBJ1-1 TRBV19 NA NA CASSIDRNTEAFF TGTGCCAGTAGTATCGACAGGAACACTGAAGCTTTCTTT
TRBJ1-1 TRBV11-3 NA NA CASSLEYPEAFF TGTGCCAGCAGCTTAGAATATCCTGAAGCTTTCTTT
TRBJ2-1 TRBV28 TRBD1 NA CASIRDRVNNEQFF TGTGCCAGCATAAGGGACAGGGTTAACAATGAGCAGTTCTTC
TRBJ2-3 TRBV28 TRBD1 NA CASSSGQGLLASDTQYF TGTGCCAGCAGTTCGGGACAGGGGTTACTAGCGTCAGATACGCAGTATTTT
TRBJ1-5 TRBV19 NA NA CASSPEAGRGDQPQHF TGTGCCAGTAGTCCCGAGGCCGGGAGGGGGGATCAGCCCCAGCATTTT
TRBJ1-3 TRBV6-1 NA NA CASSEETGNTIYF TGTGCCAGCAGTGAAGAGACAGGAAACACCATATATTTT
TRBJ1-2 TRBV20-1 NA once CSASQAGYTF TGCAGTGCCAGTCAGGCTGGCTACACCTTC
TRBJ1-5 TRBV7-6 TRBD1 NA CASSLTGINQPQHF TGTGCCAGCAGCCTGACAGGGATCAATCAGCCCCAGCATTTT
TRBJ1-2 TRBV28 NA NA CASSLSGVLDYGYTF TGTGCCAGCAGTTTATCAGGGGTTTTAGACTATGGCTACACCTTC
TRBJ1-6 TRBV27 NA NA CASSQGVSPLHF TGTGCCAGCTCACAGGGTGTTTCACCCCTCCACTTT
TRBJ1-4 TRBV29-1 NA NA CSAGWQGSEKLFF TGCAGCGCTGGTTGGCAGGGGAGTGAAAAACTGTTTTTT
TRBJ1-2 TRBV7-8 TRBD1 NA CASSPGTGGYTF TGTGCCAGCAGCCCCGGGACAGGTGGCTACACCTTC
TRBJ2-4 TRBV5-6 NA NA CASSLVVLGVQYF TGTGCCAGCAGCTTGGTTGTCCTCGGGGTTCAGTACTTC
TRBJ1-1 TRBV5-1 NA NA CASSLAPETEAFF TGCGCCAGCAGCTTGGCCCCGGAGACTGAAGCTTTCTTT
TRBJ2-7 TRBV5-6 NA NA CASSLDRAGYYEQYF TGTGCCAGCAGCTTGGATCGGGCGGGTTACTACGAGCAGTACTTC
TRBJ2-2 TRBV18 TRBD1 NA CASSPTEDRSGGELFF TGTGCCAGCTCACCTACCGAGGACAGGTCGGGCGGGGAGCTGTTTTTT
TRBJ1-1 TRBV28 NA NA CASSLLNTEAFF TGTGCCAGCAGCCTATTGAACACTGAAGCTTTCTTT
TRBJ1-1 TRBV4-2 NA few CASSPSPGDEAFF TGTGCCAGCAGCCCTTCCCCAGGGGATGAAGCTTTCTTT